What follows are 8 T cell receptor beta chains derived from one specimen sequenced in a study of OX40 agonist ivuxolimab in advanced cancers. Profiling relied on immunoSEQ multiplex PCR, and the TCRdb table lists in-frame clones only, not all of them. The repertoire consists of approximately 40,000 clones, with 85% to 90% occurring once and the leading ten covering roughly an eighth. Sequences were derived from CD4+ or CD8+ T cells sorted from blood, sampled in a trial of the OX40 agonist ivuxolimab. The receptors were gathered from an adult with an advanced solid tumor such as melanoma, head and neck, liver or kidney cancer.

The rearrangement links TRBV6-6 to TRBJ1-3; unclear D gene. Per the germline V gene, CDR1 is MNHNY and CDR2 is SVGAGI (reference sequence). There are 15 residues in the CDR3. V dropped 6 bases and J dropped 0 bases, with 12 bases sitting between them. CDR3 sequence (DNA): TGTGCCAGCAGGCGGACGGCGAGCTCTGGAAACACCATATATTTT. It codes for CASRRTASSGNTIYF.

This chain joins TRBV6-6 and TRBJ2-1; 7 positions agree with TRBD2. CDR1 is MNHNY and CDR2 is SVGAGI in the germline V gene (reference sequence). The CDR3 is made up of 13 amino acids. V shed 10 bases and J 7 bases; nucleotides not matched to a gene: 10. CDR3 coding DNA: TGTGCCACTTGCCTAGGACTAGAGAATGAGCAGTTCTTC. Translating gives CATCLGLENEQFF.

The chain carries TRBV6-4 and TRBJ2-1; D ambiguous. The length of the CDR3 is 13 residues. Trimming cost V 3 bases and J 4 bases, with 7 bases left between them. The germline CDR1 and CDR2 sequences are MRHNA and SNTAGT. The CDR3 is CASSESPYNEQFF. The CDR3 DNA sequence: TGTGCCAGCAGTGAAAGTCCGTACAATGAGCAGTTCTTC.

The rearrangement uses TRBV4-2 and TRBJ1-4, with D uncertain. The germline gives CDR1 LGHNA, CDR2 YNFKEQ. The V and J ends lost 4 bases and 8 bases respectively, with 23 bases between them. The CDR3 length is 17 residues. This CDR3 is CASSRSHPIEWEEKLFF. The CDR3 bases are TGTGCCAGCAGCCGGAGCCATCCAATCGAGTGGGAGGAAAAACTGTTTTTT.

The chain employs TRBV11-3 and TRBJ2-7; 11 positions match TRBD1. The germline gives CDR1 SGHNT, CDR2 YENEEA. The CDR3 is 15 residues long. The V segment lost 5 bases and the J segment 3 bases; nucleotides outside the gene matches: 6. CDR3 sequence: CASSPGTGGFYEQYF. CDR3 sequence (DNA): TGTGCCAGCAGCCCCGGGACAGGGGGATTCTACGAGCAGTACTTC.

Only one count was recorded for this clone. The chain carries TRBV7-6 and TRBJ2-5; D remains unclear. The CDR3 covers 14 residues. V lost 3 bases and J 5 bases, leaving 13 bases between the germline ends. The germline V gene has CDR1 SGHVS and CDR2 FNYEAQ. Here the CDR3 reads CASSLIRRFETQYF. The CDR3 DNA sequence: TGTGCCAGCAGCTTGATCAGACGTTTCGAGACCCAGTACTTC.

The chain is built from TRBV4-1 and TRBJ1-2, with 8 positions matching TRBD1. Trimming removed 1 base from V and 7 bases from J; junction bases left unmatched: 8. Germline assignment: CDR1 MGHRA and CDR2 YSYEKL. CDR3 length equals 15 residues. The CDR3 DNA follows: TGCGCCAGCAGCCAAGTTATTCAGGGGGCGCGTGGCTACACCTTC. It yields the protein CASSQVIQGARGYTF.

The CDR3 here is CASMGWGVTEAFF. Here the CDR3 DNA reads TGCGCCAGTATGGGGTGGGGGGTCACTGAAGCTTTCTTT. The chain has TRBV4-1 and TRBJ1-1; maybe TRBD1 (5 bases). Germline CDR1 MGHRA, CDR2 YSYEKL. V was shortened by 9 bases and J by 4 bases, with 15 bases between the two germline ends. This CDR3 is 13 amino acids long.